This T cell receptor beta chain is drawn from a study of regulatory T cells in long-lasting Graves disease. Time point indicated: newly diagnosed GD, antithyroid drugs for less than 3 months. The TCR library used RNA extracted from PBMCs. Construction of the TCR beta libraries employed iRepertoire HTBI primers in conjunction with Arm-PCR of CDR3 regions. TCRdb re-derived calls from the multiplex PCR reads in MiXCR, one entry per CDR3 protein. The table shows roughly 220,000 distinct CDR3 sequences, with 15% to 20% occurring only once. V was pared by 6 bases and J by 0 bases, with 14 bases between. In germline, CDR1 is MNHEY, CDR2 SMNVEV (reference sequence). The CDR3 is made up of 15 amino acids.

The specimen comprised peripheral blood mononuclear cells (PBMCs), sampled at new diagnosis, from a patient treated with antithyroid drugs. The V gene is TRBV27, the J gene TRBJ1-2; D gene unclear. This TCR derives from a female donor with Graves disease. Written as DNA, the CDR3 is TGTGCCAGCAGCCCATCCCCGGCAGCTAACTATGGCTACACCTTC. Translating gives CASSPSPAANYGYTF.